This TCR beta chain was obtained from a study of breast tumors, draining lymph nodes, adjacent tissues. Samples came from axillary lymph nodes draining the breast cancer. CDR1 is SGHVS and CDR2 is FNYEAQ in the germline V gene. V gave up 5 bases and J gave up 4 bases; unmatched junction bases: 4. This CDR3 region has 14 residues. TCRdb itself ran the multiplex PCR reads through MiXCR, one entry per CDR3 protein. The table records about 140,000 distinct CDR3 sequences, 30% to 35% of them present only once. The sample comprised axillary lymph node tissue. This TCR was recovered from a female donor with breast cancer. Some clones in this sample may be carry-over from other donors' samples. This chain uses TRBV7-6 with TRBJ2-7, with 11 bases lining up with TRBD2. CDR3 sequence: CASSPRLAGYEQYF. The CDR3 region has the DNA TGTGCCAGCAGCCCAAGACTAGCGGGGTACGAGCAGTACTTC.